Following are 17 T cell receptor delta chains from one sample sequenced in a study of gamma-delta chains in newborns, infants, children. TCRdb reapplied CATT to the reads. The sample carries roughly 11,000 delta-chain clones, approximately 9.7% recorded once. What was sequenced was blood. Source of these receptors: a child who was a newborn, infant or young child, either healthy, febrile or measles-vaccinated (not recorded which).

The chain carries TRDV2 and TRDJ1, with 11 positions matching TRDD3. V trimming: 3 bases; J trimming: 1 base; junction bases outside the gene matches: 12. Germline V gene sequence: CDR1 GEAIGNYY, CDR2 EKD. The CDR3 extends over 18 amino acids. The DNA of the CDR3 is TGTGCCTGTGACCAGCTGGGGGATACACCGAGGGGCACCGATAAACTCATCTTT. Its translation: CACDQLGDTPRGTDKLIF.

The rearrangement links TRDV2 to TRDJ1; 9 positions match TRDD3. Germline-derived CDR1 and CDR2 are GEAIGNYY and EKD. V shed 3 bases and J 2 bases; nucleotides not matched to a gene: 3. There are 14 residues in the CDR3. CDR3 coding DNA: TGTGCCTGTGACGCCTGGGGGATGACCGATAAACTCATCTTT. Amino acid sequence: CACDAWGMTDKLIF.

This chain joins TRDV2 and TRDJ1; 10 nucleotides match TRDD3. The junction had 24 bases not matched to a gene; V was cut back by 2 bases and J by 4 bases. Germline V gives CDR1 GEAIGNYY, CDR2 EKD. This CDR3 is built from 21 residues. The CDR3 DNA reads TGTGCCTGTGACAGGGTACGGTTACTTCCTGAAATGCTGGGGGATAGCGATAAACTCATCTTT. Translating gives CACDRVRLLPEMLGDSDKLIF.

This chain links TRDV2 with TRDJ1; 12 nucleotides align to TRDD3. CDR3 size: 18 residues. Germline V gene data show CDR1 as GEAIGNYY and CDR2 as EKD. With 0 bases clipped from V and 5 bases from J, the junction kept 12 bases outside the gene matches. CDR3: CACDTVLGDTRPRDKLIF. The CDR3 DNA is TGTGCCTGTGACACCGTACTGGGGGATACCCGACCGAGGGATAAACTCATCTTT.

The V and J genes are TRDV2 and TRDJ1; 8 positions match TRDD3. The CDR3 extends over 17 amino acids. V was pared by 0 bases and J by 1 base, with 9 bases of the junction left unmatched. CDR1 is GEAIGNYY, CDR2 EKD, per germline. The CDR3, as DNA: TGTGCCTGTGACACCTTAGGTACTGGGGGCCCCACCGATAAACTCATCTTT. It is translated as CACDTLGTGGPTDKLIF.

V gene TRDV2 combines with J gene TRDJ1; 8 nucleotides line up with TRDD3. Trimming took 1 base from V and 0 from J; bases not matched to a gene: 12. Germline V gives CDR1 GEAIGNYY, CDR2 EKD. The CDR3 has 18 residues. CDR3 sequence (DNA): TGTGCCTGTGACACTCTCGGGTCTGGGGGAGCGAACACCGATAAACTCATCTTT. Protein product: CACDTLGSGGANTDKLIF.

The chain carries TRDV1 and TRDJ1, with D possibly matching TRDD2 (5 bases). Trimming cost V 6 bases and J 0 bases, with 26 bases left between them. CDR1 TSWWSYY and CDR2 QGS come from the germline V gene. The CDR3 is made up of 19 amino acids. The CDR3 sequence: CALGEGLLADGRYTDKLIF. Here the CDR3 DNA reads TGTGCTCTTGGTGAAGGCCTTCTTGCGGACGGCCGTTACACCGATAAACTCATCTTT.

The V call is TRDV2, the J call TRDJ3; 13 bases agree with TRDD3. TCRdb records no J gene; here it was assigned by comparing the DNA to germline. Germline V lookup: CDR1 GEAIGNYY, CDR2 EKD. Trimming at V came to 0 bases and at J to 0 bases, leaving 7 bases not matched to a gene. The CDR3 contains 21 residues. As DNA, the CDR3 is TGTGCCTGTGACACCGCGTACTGGGGGATACGGAGCTCCTGGGACACCCGACAGATGTTTTTC. Its translation: CACDTAYWGIRSSWDTRQMFF.

V is TRDV2 and J is TRDJ1, with TRDD3 identical over 10 bases. J was trimmed by 3 bases and V by 1 base; bases with no gene match: 7. Germline CDR1 is GEAIGNYY and CDR2 is EKD. The CDR3 spans 16 residues. CDR3 in DNA: TGTGCCTGTGACACTCTGGGGGATAAGACGGCCGATAAACTCATCTTT. Protein: CACDTLGDKTADKLIF.

The chain uses TRDV2 and TRDJ1; 13 nucleotides agree with TRDD3. The length of the CDR3 is 20 residues. The V and J ends lost 1 base and 1 base, in that order; junction bases with no gene match: 14. The germline CDR1 and CDR2 sequences are GEAIGNYY and EKD. The CDR3 bases are TGTGCCTGTGACACAAACTGGGGGATACGGACAAACGTGAGCACCGATAAACTCATCTTT. It encodes CACDTNWGIRTNVSTDKLIF.

The rearrangement uses TRDV2 and TRDJ1; the match to TRDD3 covers 11 bases. This CDR3 spans 16 amino acids. V lost 3 bases to trimming and J lost 3 bases; unmatched junction nucleotides: 8. CDR1 is GEAIGNYY, CDR2 EKD, per germline. CDR3 coding DNA: TGTGCCTGTGACCACATACTGGGGGATAAATCCGATAAACTCATCTTT. Translation: CACDHILGDKSDKLIF.

This clone was counted only a few times. This sample includes further DNA sequences coding for the same CDR3. The chain carries TRDV2 and TRDJ2; 7 bases align to TRDD3. The CDR3 is 15 residues long. From germline, CDR1 is GEAIGNYY and CDR2 EKD. V trimming: 0 bases; J trimming: 1 base; junction bases outside the gene matches: 1. The CDR3 DNA follows: TGTGCCTGTGACACCGTGGGGGATTTGACAGCACAACTCTTCTTT. Amino acid sequence: CACDTVGDLTAQLFF.

Turning to this clone: This may stem from a read error, because a much larger clone lies one nucleotide away. The CDR3 sequence: CACDSLGDKLSTDKLIF. CDR3 sequence (DNA): TGTGCCTGTGACTCCTTGGGGGATAAATTGAGCACCGATAAACTCATCTTT. J is TRDJ1 and V is TRDV2; 9 positions agree with TRDD3. The J gene, not given by TCRdb, was assigned here from a germline match of the nucleotide sequence. Looked up from germline, CDR1 is GEAIGNYY and CDR2 is EKD. Trimming removed 3 bases from V and 1 base from J; junction bases left unmatched: 11. CDR3 size: 17 residues.

The chain uses TRDV2 and TRDJ1; TRDD3 agrees at 11 bases. Looked up from germline, CDR1 is GEAIGNYY and CDR2 is EKD. Trimming removed 3 bases from V and 1 base from J; junction bases left unmatched: 6. This CDR3 has 16 amino acids. The CDR3 region is CACDVLGDIRTDKLIF. DNA of the CDR3: TGTGCCTGTGACGTACTGGGGGATATCCGCACCGATAAACTCATCTTT.

Concerning this clone itself: One end of the junction fails to match germline, which may point to a read error. The same CDR3 can be traced to other DNA sequences in this sample. This sequence joins TRDV2 and TRDJ1; 10 bases align to TRDD3. The CDR3 sequence is 16 residues long. Germline CDR1 reads GEAIGNYY; CDR2 reads EKD. As DNA, the CDR3 is TGTGCCTGTGACATCCTGGGGGATAGAAACACCGATAAACTCATCTTC. Encoded protein: CACDILGDRNTDKLIF.

This clone is medium-sized (0.01 to 0.1%) by share. The chain links TRDV2 to TRDJ1; TRDD3 matches 8 bases. Germline V gene lookup returns CDR1 GEAIGNYY and CDR2 EKD. J lost 2 bases, V lost 3 bases, and 16 bases had no gene match. The CDR3 is made up of 18 amino acids. CDR3 amino acids: CACDRLGSGGPATDKLIF. The CDR3 DNA reads as TGTGCCTGTGACCGCCTAGGTTCTGGGGGACCTGCTACCGATAAACTCATCTTT.

The chain employs TRDV2 and TRDJ3, with 9 bases that match TRDD3. No J segment appears in TCRdb, so it was assigned here by matching the sequence to germline. With 1 base clipped from V and 0 bases from J, the junction kept 9 bases outside the gene matches. This CDR3 has 20 amino acids. Germline-derived CDR1 and CDR2 are GEAIGNYY and EKD. CDR3 residues: CACDTLRTGGLSWDTRQMFF. The CDR3 coding sequence is TGTGCCTGTGACACGCTACGTACTGGGGGACTCTCCTGGGACACCCGACAGATGTTTTTC.